What follows are 18 T cell receptor beta chains derived from one specimen sequenced in a study of cytotoxic CD8 clonotypes in ibrutinib-treated CLL. Libraries were prepared by immunoSEQ multiplex PCR; TCRdb keeps only in-frame clonotypes and omits some of them. The table includes over 100,000 clones, more than 55% detected once. This specimen consisted of PBMCs, obtained after 24 months of ibrutinib treatment. Receptors were obtained from a human donor with chronic lymphocytic leukemia.

The chain employs TRBV11-1 and TRBJ2-2; the D gene could be TRBD1 or TRBD2 (5 bases each). The CDR3 has 14 residues. V dropped 5 bases and J dropped 4 bases, with 11 bases sitting between them. Germline V CDR1 and CDR2: SGHAT, FQDESV (reference sequence). The CDR3 region has the DNA TGTGCCAGCAGCACTCCGGGGCGCACCGGGGAGCTGTTTTTT. Protein sequence: CASSTPGRTGELFF. Using reference TRBV11-1 and TRBJ2-2 for the parts outside the CDR3, the full variable domain is EAEVAQSPRYKITEKSQAVAFWCDPISGHATLYWYRQILGQGPELLVQFQDESVVDDSQLPKDRFSAERLKGVDSTLKIQPAELGDSAMYLCASSTPGRTGELFFGEGSRLTVL.

This chain connects TRBV11-3 to TRBJ1-1, with 7 nucleotides matching TRBD1. V gave up 5 bases and J gave up 7 bases; unmatched junction bases: 7. The CDR3 totals 13 residues. CDR1 SGHNT and CDR2 YENEEA come from the germline V gene. The CDR3 sequence: CASSTRGFGEAFF. The CDR3 coding sequence is TGTGCCAGCAGCACCAGGGGGTTTGGTGAAGCTTTCTTT.

The chain uses TRBV28 and TRBJ1-1, with D unclear. V lost 7 bases to trimming and J lost 1 base, with 13 bases between them. The CDR3 has 14 residues. Per germline, CDR1 MDHEN and CDR2 SYDVKM. CDR3 in amino acids: CASTRRAANTEAFF. In nucleotides, the CDR3 is TGTGCCAGCACCCGCCGTGCGGCGAACACTGAAGCTTTCTTT.

The rearrangement joins TRBV29-1 to TRBJ1-1, with TRBD1 identical over 7 bases. Germline V gene sequence: CDR1 SQVTM, CDR2 ANQGSEA. Losses at the gene ends were 5 bases for V and 4 bases for J; bases not matched to a gene: 1. The CDR3 sequence is 11 residues long. The CDR3 reads CSVRQGTEAFF. The CDR3, as DNA: TGCAGCGTTCGACAGGGCACTGAAGCTTTCTTT.

The chain is built from TRBV2 and TRBJ2-7; D ambiguous. The CDR3 has 12 amino acids. Germline loops: CDR1 SNHLY, CDR2 FYNNEI. Deletions cut 6 bases from V and 4 bases from J, with 10 bases between. The CDR3 reads CASRGDGYEQYF. For the CDR3, the DNA is TGTGCCAGCAGAGGTGATGGGTACGAGCAGTACTTC.

This clone was recorded a few times. Other DNA sequences in this specimen translate into the identical CDR3. The chain uses TRBV6-5 and TRBJ2-7; 8 bases map to TRBD1. The length of the CDR3 is 13 residues. From germline, CDR1 is MNHEY and CDR2 SVGAGI. With 6 bases clipped from V and 4 bases from J, the junction kept 5 bases outside the gene matches. In DNA, the CDR3 is TGTGCCAGCAGAGGACAGGGACTTTACGAGCAGTACTTC. It translates to CASRGQGLYEQYF.

This clone has only a few counts. This chain uses TRBV25-1 with TRBJ1-6; D unclear. The CDR3 covers 15 residues. Germline assignment: CDR1 MGHDK and CDR2 SYGVNS. Between the trimmed V and J ends, which lost 1 base and 10 bases, there was a span of 14 bases. The CDR3 sequence is CASSEFWHPHSPLHF. The CDR3 coding sequence is TGTGCCAGCAGTGAATTTTGGCACCCCCACTCACCCCTCCACTTT.

This clone has only one observation. The V call is TRBV9, the J call TRBJ2-5; TRBD1 matches at 7 bases. The CDR3 loop spans 14 amino acids. Germline CDR1 reads SGDLS; CDR2 reads YYNGEE. V dropped 4 bases and J dropped 10; count of bases not matched to a gene: 13. This CDR3 is CASSQTDRVWDQYF. CDR3 DNA sequence: TGTGCCAGCAGCCAGACTGACAGGGTATGGGACCAGTACTTC.

V usage is TRBV7-2 and J usage is TRBJ2-7, with 7 bases that match TRBD1. J was trimmed by 0 bases and V by 5 bases; bases with no gene match: 7. CDR3 length equals 15 residues. Germline CDR1 and CDR2: SGHTA and FQGNSA. The CDR3 region is CASSGGQASSYEQYF. Here the CDR3 DNA reads TGTGCCAGCAGCGGCGGACAGGCGAGCTCCTACGAGCAGTACTTC.

The chain has TRBV5-1 and TRBJ1-2, with 7 nucleotides matching TRBD1. This CDR3 comprises 13 residues. The V gene's germline CDR1 is SGHRS and CDR2 YFSETQ. V gave up 5 bases and J gave up 5 bases; unmatched junction bases: 6. In DNA, the CDR3 is TGCGCCAGCAGTGACAGGGCGCTATATGGCTACACCTTC. Amino acids: CASSDRALYGYTF.

The chain joins TRBV5-1 to TRBJ2-7; D is unresolved. The V end lost 0 bases, the J end lost 6 bases, and 10 bases lay between the germline ends. In germline, CDR1 is SGHRS, CDR2 YFSETQ. CDR3 length: 13 amino acids. CDR3 DNA sequence: TGCGCCAGCAGCTTGGCCGACAAATCCGAGCAGTACTTC. It translates to CASSLADKSEQYF.

The rearrangement uses TRBV7-2 and TRBJ1-4; 9 nucleotides match TRBD1. Trimming took 3 bases from V and 8 from J; bases not matched to a gene: 7. Germline CDR1 reads SGHTA; CDR2 reads FQGNSA. The length of the CDR3 is 15 residues. The chain's CDR3 is CASSLGDRDAEKLFF. The DNA of the CDR3 is TGTGCCAGCAGCTTGGGGGACAGGGATGCCGAAAAACTGTTTTTT.

The CDR3 region has the DNA TGCAGCGTCCCAGGGGCCTCCTACGAGCAGTACTTC. Amino acid sequence: CSVPGASYEQYF. The genes are TRBV29-1 and TRBJ2-7; perhaps TRBD1 as D (6 bases). Germline CDR1 and CDR2: SQVTM and ANQGSEA. This CDR3 spans 12 amino acids. Deletions cut 6 bases from V and 0 bases from J, with 9 bases between.

This clone was recorded only once. The V call is TRBV27, the J call TRBJ2-3; 12 positions agree with TRBD1. The V gene end was trimmed by 6 bases and the J gene end by 3 bases; junction bases not matched to a gene: 7. This CDR3 comprises 16 residues. Germline CDR1 is MNHEY and CDR2 is SMNVEV (reference sequence). The CDR3 DNA reads TGTGCCAGCAGCACCCGGGACAGGGGGCGAACAGATACGCAGTATTTT. Its translation is CASSTRDRGRTDTQYF.

The gene calls are TRBV29-1 and TRBJ1-5; 11 positions match TRBD1. The V segment lost 6 bases and the J segment 6 bases; nucleotides outside the gene matches: 4. Per the germline V gene, CDR1 is SQVTM and CDR2 is ANQGSEA. This CDR3 region has 13 residues. DNA of the CDR3: TGCAGCGTGACCGGGACAGGGGGTCAGCCCCAGCATTTT. Amino acid sequence: CSVTGTGGQPQHF.

The table lists this clone with a count of one. The chain carries TRBV27 and TRBJ2-1; 13 bases fit TRBD2. CDR1 is MNHEY and CDR2 is SMNVEV in the germline V gene (reference sequence). The V gene end was trimmed by 4 bases and the J gene end by 10 bases; junction bases not matched to a gene: 4. The CDR3 runs 14 residues. Here the CDR3 DNA reads TGTGCCAGCAGTTACCGACTAGCGGGGGGAGAGCAGTTCTTC. Protein sequence: CASSYRLAGGEQFF.

The chain has TRBV5-4 and TRBJ1-2; 7 bases agree with TRBD1. With V trimmed by 2 bases and J by 6 bases, 7 bases remained unmatched. The germline gives CDR1 SGHNT, CDR2 YYREEE (reference sequence). This CDR3 contains 14 residues. CDR3 sequence: CASSFKDRPDGYTF. Here the CDR3 DNA reads TGTGCCAGCAGCTTTAAGGACAGGCCGGATGGCTACACCTTC.

The rearrangement uses TRBV5-1 and TRBJ2-2; TRBD1 is a possible D gene (5 bases). The CDR3 is 14 residues long. V was shortened by 5 bases and J by 6 bases, with 14 bases between the two germline ends. Germline assignment: CDR1 SGHRS and CDR2 YFSETQ. CDR3 sequence: CASRETTGPGELFF. In DNA form, the CDR3 reads TGCGCCAGCAGGGAAACTACAGGACCCGGGGAGCTGTTTTTT. Together with reference TRBV5-1 and TRBJ2-2, the CDR3 gives the full variable domain: KAGVTQTPRYLIKTRGQQVTLSCSPISGHRSVSWYQQTPGQGLQFLFEYFSETQRNKGNFPGRFSGRQFSNSRSEMNVSTLELGDSALYLCASRETTGPGELFFGEGSRLTVL.